Included here is one TCR beta chain sequence, with context. The antigen is undetermined. Measured with immunoSEQ multiplex PCR; TCRdb has only the in-frame clones, and not every one. The table lists around 270,000 clones, around 93% of them singletons. The entry originates in a study of T cell responses to AZD1222 COVID-19 vaccine. Whole-study results and caveats: Nearly half of spike-specific TCRs reportedly go after variant regions that carry no mutations. A mostly white British donor set with more females was recruited, and clonal diversity was possibly underestimated. The study sampled repertoires only after the peak T cell response.

The germline CDR1 and CDR2 sequences are WSHSY and SAAADI. CDR3 length: 13 amino acids. The V gene lost 7 bases and the J gene lost 2 bases, with 12 bases spanning the gap. The chain uses TRBV10-2 and TRBJ2-7; D remains unclear. The origin of this receptor is an adult who received the AZD1222 COVID-19 vaccine. Sequenced material: peripheral blood, taken 28 days after the second AZD1222 dose. CDR3 residues: CASMVGPAYEQYF. The CDR3 bases are TGCGCCAGCATGGTGGGCCCAGCCTACGAGCAGTACTTC.